These 13 T cell receptor beta chains were sequenced from one sample in a study of spatial heterogeneity in lung cancer. General study findings and limits: Within tumors, counts of expanded alpha and beta TCRs tracked tumor mutation counts.

Time point described: sample taken at primary tumor resection. MiXCR, applied by TCRdb to the 5' RACE reads, yields one record per CDR3 protein. The sample has about 7,000 distinct CDR3 sequences; approximately 20% are singletons. No antigens are known for them. The specimen comprised lung tumor tissue, sampled at surgery. The origin of the receptors is a female donor with early-stage non-small cell lung cancer.

This clonotype has a handful of counts. The rearrangement joins TRBV5-1 to TRBJ1-1, with TRBD1 identical over 12 bases. The junction had 2 bases not matched to a gene; V was cut back by 7 bases and J by 1 base. CDR3 length: 14 amino acids. CDR1 and CDR2 from the germline V gene are SGHRS and YFSETQ. The CDR3 reads CASGGQGANTEAFF. The CDR3 nucleotides read TGCGCCAGCGGGGGACAGGGGGCGAACACTGAAGCTTTCTTT.

J is TRBJ2-1 and V is TRBV7-9; 7 nucleotides align to TRBD1. V was pared by 5 bases and J by 7 bases, with 8 bases of the junction left unmatched. Germline CDR1 and CDR2: SEHNR and FQNEAQ (reference sequence). CDR3 length: 14 amino acids. CDR3 residues: CASSPKTGTNEQFF. The CDR3 region has the DNA TGTGCCAGCAGCCCGAAGACAGGGACGAATGAGCAGTTCTTC.

The chain combines TRBV5-4 with TRBJ2-5; TRBD2 aligns across 14 bases. Looked up from germline, CDR1 is SGHNT and CDR2 is YYREEE (reference sequence). J was trimmed by 3 bases and V by 4 bases; bases with no gene match: 8. The CDR3 length is 17 residues. This chain's CDR3 is CASSRGTSGGRKETQYF. In DNA form, the CDR3 reads TGTGCCAGCAGCCGCGGGACTAGCGGGGGCCGGAAAGAGACCCAGTACTTC.

A few counts support this clonotype. The rearrangement links TRBV5-1 to TRBJ2-2, with 7 bases lining up with TRBD1. The CDR3 has 15 amino acids. V shed 5 bases, J shed 2 bases, and the junction held 6 bases outside the gene matches. Germline values: CDR1 SGHRS, CDR2 YFSETQ. Written as DNA, the CDR3 is TGCGCCAGCAGTCACGGACAGGCTAACACCGGGGAGCTGTTTTTT. Protein: CASSHGQANTGELFF. The whole variable domain, remainder taken from reference TRBV5-1 and TRBJ2-2, is KAGVTQTPRYLIKTRGQQVTLSCSPISGHRSVSWYQQTPGQGLQFLFEYFSETQRNKGNFPGRFSGRQFSNSRSEMNVSTLELGDSALYLCASSHGQANTGELFFGEGSRLTVL.

This clonotype is large by share. In DNA, the CDR3 is TGTTTTGTGGGCATTGCCAAAAACATTCAGTACTTC. Protein product: CFVGIAKNIQYF. The chain recombines TRBV7-9 with TRBJ2-4, with no clear D. The germline V gene has CDR1 SEHNR and CDR2 FQNEAQ (reference sequence). The CDR3 spans 12 residues.

The chain joins TRBV18 to TRBJ2-1, with 11 bases identical to TRBD2. The CDR3 runs to 14 residues. CDR1 and CDR2 from the germline V gene are KGHSH and LQKENI. The V segment lost 2 bases and the J segment 8 bases; nucleotides outside the gene matches: 2. The CDR3 DNA sequence: TGTGCCAGCTCACCAACTAGCGGGGGACATGAGCAGTTCTTC. It translates to CASSPTSGGHEQFF.

This chain connects TRBV7-9 to TRBJ1-4; D gene unclear. V was pared by 3 bases and J by 12 bases, with 14 bases between. Per germline, CDR1 SEHNR and CDR2 FQNEAQ (reference sequence). The CDR3 has 13 residues. The CDR3 DNA follows: TGTGCCAGCAGCTTCGATCCGGAGGACCAACTGTTTTTT. Translating it yields CASSFDPEDQLFF.

This chain uses TRBV30 with TRBJ2-6; 7 bases line up with TRBD1. After removal of 4 bases from V and 2 bases from J, the junction contained 5 bases not matched to a gene. The CDR3 covers 15 residues. Per the germline V gene, CDR1 is GTSNPN and CDR2 is SVGIG (reference sequence). As DNA, the CDR3 is TGTGCCTGGATCCAAACAGGGGCTGGGGCCAACGTCCTGACTTTC. Its translation is CAWIQTGAGANVLTF.

The rearrangement joins TRBV6-5 to TRBJ2-3; D possibly matches TRBD1 or TRBD2 (6 bases each). Germline V lookup: CDR1 MNHEY, CDR2 SVGAGI. The CDR3 has 14 residues. V dropped 2 bases and J dropped 1 base, with 7 bases sitting between them. The CDR3 DNA reads as TGTGCCAGCAGTTACGGGGGGCGCACAGATACGCAGTATTTT. This codes for CASSYGGRTDTQYF.

V and J are TRBV7-2 and TRBJ1-4; TRBD1 agrees at 8 bases. V lost 3 bases and J lost 7; bases outside the gene matches: 7. This CDR3 spans 15 amino acids. Germline CDR1 and CDR2: SGHTA and FQGNSA. CDR3 residues: CASSFMPGGSEKLFF. For the CDR3, the DNA is TGTGCCAGCAGCTTCATGCCAGGGGGCAGTGAAAAACTGTTTTTT.

This clonotype was seen only a few times. The J gene is TRBJ2-3, the V gene TRBV3-1; D gene unclear. Germline values: CDR1 LGHDT, CDR2 YNNKEL (reference sequence). The ends were cut back, 4 bases at V and 1 base at J, with 6 bases in the middle. The CDR3 totals 13 residues. This CDR3 is CASSPPGTDTQYF. The CDR3 DNA follows: TGTGCCAGCAGCCCCCCAGGCACAGATACGCAGTATTTT.

This clonotype was found a few times. V usage is TRBV10-2 and J usage is TRBJ2-5, with D uncertain. Per the germline V gene, CDR1 is WSHSY and CDR2 is SAAADI. V was pared by 0 bases and J by 6 bases, with 8 bases between. CDR3 length: 13 amino acids. The CDR3 is CASSESRAQTQYF. For the CDR3, the DNA is TGCGCCAGCAGTGAGTCCCGGGCGCAGACCCAGTACTTC.

This clonotype is medium-sized (0.01 to 0.1%) in the sample. The chain employs TRBV5-1 and TRBJ1-5, with D perhaps TRBD1 (5 bases). Germline V gives CDR1 SGHRS, CDR2 YFSETQ. V was pared by 4 bases and J by 5 bases, with 16 bases between. The CDR3 contains 15 residues. The CDR3: CASSPGDPGHQPQHF. In nucleotides, the CDR3 is TGCGCCAGCAGCCCGGGGGACCCCGGGCATCAGCCCCAGCATTTT. The full variable domain, with the rest looked up from reference TRBV5-1 and TRBJ1-5, is KAGVTQTPRYLIKTRGQQVTLSCSPISGHRSVSWYQQTPGQGLQFLFEYFSETQRNKGNFPGRFSGRQFSNSRSEMNVSTLELGDSALYLCASSPGDPGHQPQHFGDGTRLSIL.